This T cell receptor beta chain was retrieved from a study of CD8 T cells in Susac syndrome. After extraction with the RNeasy kit, roughly 0.45 to 1 ug of the RNA was reverse transcribed using random hexamers. TCRdb ran MiXCR on the immunoSEQ multiplex PCR reads and lists one entry per CDR3 protein. The sample gives about 52,000 distinct CDR3 sequences, 90% to 95% of which show up once; about 0.51% is in the top ten. The CDR3 has 16 residues. CDR1 is SGHTA, CDR2 FQGNSA, per germline. Deletions cut 5 bases from V and 0 bases from J, with 16 bases between. The chain employs TRBV7-2 and TRBJ1-2; D is uncertain. The specimen was CD8+ T cells from PBMCs. The source is a human donor with multiple sclerosis. The CDR3 loop is CASSGWQVGTNYGYTF. CDR3 bases: TGTGCCAGCAGCGGTTGGCAGGTGGGAACTAACTATGGCTACACCTTC. The variable domain in full, with the rest retrieved from reference TRBV7-2 and TRBJ1-2, is GAGVSQSPSNKVTEKGKDVELRCDPISGHTALYWYRQSLGQGLEFLIYFQGNSAPDKSGLPSDRFSAERTGGSVSTLTIQRTQQEDSAVYLCASSGWQVGTNYGYTFGSGTRLTVV.